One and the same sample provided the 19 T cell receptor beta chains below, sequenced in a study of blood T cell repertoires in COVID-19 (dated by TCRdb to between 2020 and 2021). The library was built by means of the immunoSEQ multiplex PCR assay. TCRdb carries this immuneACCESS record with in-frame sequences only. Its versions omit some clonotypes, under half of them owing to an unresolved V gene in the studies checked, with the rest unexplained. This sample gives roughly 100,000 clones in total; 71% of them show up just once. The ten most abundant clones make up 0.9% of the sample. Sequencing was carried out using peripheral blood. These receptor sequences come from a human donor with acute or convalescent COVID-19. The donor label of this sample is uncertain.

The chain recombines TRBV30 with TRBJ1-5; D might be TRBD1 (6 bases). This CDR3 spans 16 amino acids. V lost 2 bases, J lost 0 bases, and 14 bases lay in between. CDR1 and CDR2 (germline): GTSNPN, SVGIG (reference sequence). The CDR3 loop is CAWSYGTYLSNQPQHF. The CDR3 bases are TGTGCCTGGAGTTACGGGACATATCTTAGCAATCAGCCCCAGCATTTT. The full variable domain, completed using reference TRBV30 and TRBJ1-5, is SQTIHQWPATLVQPVGSPLSLECTVEGTSNPNLYWYRQAAGRGLQLLFYSVGIGQISSEVPQNLSASRPQDRQFILSSKKLLLSDSGFYLCAWSYGTYLSNQPQHFGDGTRLSIL.

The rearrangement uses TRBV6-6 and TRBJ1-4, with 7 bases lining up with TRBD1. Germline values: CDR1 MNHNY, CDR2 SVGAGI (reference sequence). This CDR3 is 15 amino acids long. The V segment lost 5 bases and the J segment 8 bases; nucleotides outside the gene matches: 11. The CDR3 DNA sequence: TGTGCCAGCAGTACCCAGGGGGTAGGAAGCGAAAAACTGTTTTTT. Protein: CASSTQGVGSEKLFF.

CDR3 nucleotide sequence: TGTGCCAGCAGCTCCCCGACGACGGGTTTTTCGCAGTATTTT. Protein product: CASSSPTTGFSQYF. The gene calls are TRBV7-9 and TRBJ2-3, with no clear D. Germline CDR1 is SEHNR and CDR2 is FQNEAQ (reference sequence). With 4 bases removed from V and 10 bases from J, the gap between germline ends came to 18 bases. This CDR3 contains 14 residues.

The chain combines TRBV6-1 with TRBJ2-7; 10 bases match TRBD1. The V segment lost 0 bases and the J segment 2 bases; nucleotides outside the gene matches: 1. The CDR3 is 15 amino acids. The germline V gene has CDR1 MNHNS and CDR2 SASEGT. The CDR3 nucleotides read TGTGCCAGCAGTGAAGCCGGGACAGGGGCCTACGAGCAGTACTTC. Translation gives CASSEAGTGAYEQYF.

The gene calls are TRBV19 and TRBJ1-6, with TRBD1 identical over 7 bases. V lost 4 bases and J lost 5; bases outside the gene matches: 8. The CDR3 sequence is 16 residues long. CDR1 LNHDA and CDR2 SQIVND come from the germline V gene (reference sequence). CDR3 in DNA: TGTGCCAGTAGTAGAGCGACAGGGATAGATAATTCACCCCTCCACTTT. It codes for CASSRATGIDNSPLHF.

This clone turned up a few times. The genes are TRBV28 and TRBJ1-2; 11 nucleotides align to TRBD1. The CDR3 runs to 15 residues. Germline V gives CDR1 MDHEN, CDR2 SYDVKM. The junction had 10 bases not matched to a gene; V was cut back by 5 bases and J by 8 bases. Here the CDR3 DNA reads TGTGCCAGCAGTAGTCCCGGGACAGGGGGGGAGGGCTACACCTTC. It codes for CASSSPGTGGEGYTF.

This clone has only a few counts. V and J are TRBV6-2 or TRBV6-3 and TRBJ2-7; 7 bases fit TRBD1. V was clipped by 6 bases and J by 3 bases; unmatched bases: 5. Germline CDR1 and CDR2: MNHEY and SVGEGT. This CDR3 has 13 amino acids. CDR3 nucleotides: TGTGCCAGCAGCGACAGGGCCCACTACGAGCAGTACGTC. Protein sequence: CASSDRAHYEQYV.

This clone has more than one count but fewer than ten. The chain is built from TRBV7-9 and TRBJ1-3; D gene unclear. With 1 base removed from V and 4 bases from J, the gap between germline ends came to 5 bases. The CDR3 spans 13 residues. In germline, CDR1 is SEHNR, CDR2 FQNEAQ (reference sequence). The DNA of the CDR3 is TGTGCCAGCAGCTTAGGGGCCGGAAACACCATATATTTT. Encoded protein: CASSLGAGNTIYF.

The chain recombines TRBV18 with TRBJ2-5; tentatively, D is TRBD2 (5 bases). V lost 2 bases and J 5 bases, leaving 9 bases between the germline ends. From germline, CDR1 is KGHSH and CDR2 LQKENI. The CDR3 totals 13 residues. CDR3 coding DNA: TGTGCCAGCTCACCAGCGGGTGGGGAGACCCAGTACTTC. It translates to CASSPAGGETQYF.

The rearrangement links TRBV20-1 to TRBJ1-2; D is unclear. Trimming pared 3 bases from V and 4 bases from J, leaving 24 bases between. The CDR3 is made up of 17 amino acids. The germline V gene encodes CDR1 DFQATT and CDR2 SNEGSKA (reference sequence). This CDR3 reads CSASYPIEPKAPYGYTF. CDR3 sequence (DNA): TGCAGTGCTAGTTACCCGATAGAACCGAAAGCCCCCTATGGCTACACCTTC.

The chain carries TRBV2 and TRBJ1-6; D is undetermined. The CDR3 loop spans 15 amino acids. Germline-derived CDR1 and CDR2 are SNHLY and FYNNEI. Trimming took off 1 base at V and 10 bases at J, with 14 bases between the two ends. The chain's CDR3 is CASSEDGGSRSPLHF. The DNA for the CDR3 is TGTGCCAGCAGTGAAGACGGAGGGAGCCGATCACCCCTCCACTTT.

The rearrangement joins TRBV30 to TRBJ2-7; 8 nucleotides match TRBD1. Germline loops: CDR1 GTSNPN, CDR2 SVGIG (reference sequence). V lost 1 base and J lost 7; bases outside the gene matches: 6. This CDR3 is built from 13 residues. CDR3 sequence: CAWSATGGGEQYF. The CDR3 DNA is TGTGCCTGGAGTGCTACAGGGGGTGGGGAGCAGTACTTC.

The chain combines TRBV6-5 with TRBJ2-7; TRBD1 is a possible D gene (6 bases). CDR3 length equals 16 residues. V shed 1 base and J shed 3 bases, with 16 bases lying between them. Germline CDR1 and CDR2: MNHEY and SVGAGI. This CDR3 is CASSYFRTNRVYEQYF. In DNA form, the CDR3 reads TGTGCCAGCAGTTACTTTAGGACAAACAGGGTCTACGAGCAGTACTTC.

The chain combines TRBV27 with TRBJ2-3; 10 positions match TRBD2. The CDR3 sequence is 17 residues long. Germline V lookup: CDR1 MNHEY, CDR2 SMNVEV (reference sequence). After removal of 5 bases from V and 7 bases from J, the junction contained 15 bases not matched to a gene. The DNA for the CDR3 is TGTGCCAGCAGTCGCACCCGGGTAGCGGGGGGTCGGTATACGCAGTATTTT. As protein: CASSRTRVAGGRYTQYF.

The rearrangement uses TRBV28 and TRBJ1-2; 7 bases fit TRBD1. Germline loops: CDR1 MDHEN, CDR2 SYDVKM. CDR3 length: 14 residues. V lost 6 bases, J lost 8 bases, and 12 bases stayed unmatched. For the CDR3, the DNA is TGTGCCAGCAGCCGACAGGGATCGGTGAGGGGCTACACCTTC. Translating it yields CASSRQGSVRGYTF.

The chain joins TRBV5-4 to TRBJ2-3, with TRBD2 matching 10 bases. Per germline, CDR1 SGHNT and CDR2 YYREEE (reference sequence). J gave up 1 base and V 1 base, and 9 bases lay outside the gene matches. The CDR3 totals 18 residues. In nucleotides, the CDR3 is TGTGCCAGCAGCTTGCTAGCGGGGGAGACCCGGGGCACAGATACGCAGTATTTT. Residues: CASSLLAGETRGTDTQYF.

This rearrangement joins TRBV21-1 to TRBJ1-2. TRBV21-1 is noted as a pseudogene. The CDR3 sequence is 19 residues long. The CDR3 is CASSKVRCMTTGRLYGYTF. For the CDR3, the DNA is TGTGCCAGCAGCAAAGTTCGTTGTATGACCACTGGGAGGTTATATGGCTACACCTTC.

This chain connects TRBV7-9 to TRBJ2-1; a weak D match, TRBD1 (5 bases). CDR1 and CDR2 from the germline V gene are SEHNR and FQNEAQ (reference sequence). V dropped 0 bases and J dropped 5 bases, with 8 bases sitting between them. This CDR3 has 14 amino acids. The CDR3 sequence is CASSLAHRNNEQFF. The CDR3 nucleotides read TGTGCCAGCAGCTTAGCTCACAGGAACAATGAGCAGTTCTTC.

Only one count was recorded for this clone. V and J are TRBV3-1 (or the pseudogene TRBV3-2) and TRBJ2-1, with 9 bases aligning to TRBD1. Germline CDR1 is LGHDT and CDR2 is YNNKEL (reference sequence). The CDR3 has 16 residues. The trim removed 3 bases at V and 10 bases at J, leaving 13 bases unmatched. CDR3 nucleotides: TGTGCCAGCAGCCATTCCGGGACAGGGTCGATAAGGGAGCAGTTCTTC. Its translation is CASSHSGTGSIREQFF.